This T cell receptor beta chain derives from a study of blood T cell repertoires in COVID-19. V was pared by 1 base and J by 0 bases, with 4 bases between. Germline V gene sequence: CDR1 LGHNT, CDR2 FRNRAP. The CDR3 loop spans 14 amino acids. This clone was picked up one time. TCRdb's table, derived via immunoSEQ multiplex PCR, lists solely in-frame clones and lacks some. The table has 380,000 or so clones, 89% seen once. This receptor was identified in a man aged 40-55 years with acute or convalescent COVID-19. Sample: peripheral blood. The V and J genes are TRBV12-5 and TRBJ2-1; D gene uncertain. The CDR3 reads CASGLDNSYNEQFF. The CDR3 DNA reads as TGTGCTAGTGGTTTGGATAACTCCTACAATGAGCAGTTCTTC.